This is a list of T cell receptor beta chains from one sample in a study of Ad26.COV2.S vaccination and SARS-CoV-2 variants. TCRdb's table, derived via immunoSEQ multiplex PCR, lists solely in-frame clones and lacks some. The sample lists about 350,000 clones, about 90% occurring once. Here the sequenced sample was peripheral blood, taken after recovery from COVID-19. The receptors derive from a human donor who had recovered from COVID-19. The CDR3 runs from the conserved cysteine through the conserved F or W. A D gene is named only where the DNA matches it firmly.

v_call,d_call,j_call,cdr3_nt,cdr3_aa
TRBV2,.,TRBJ1-1,TGTGCCAGCATCAGGACACTCATGAACACTGAAGCTTTCTTT,CASIRTLMNTEAFF
TRBV6-1,TRBD1,TRBJ2-7,TGTGCCAGCAGTGACAACAGGGGGCCGAAAGGGAAGCAGTACTTC,CASSDNRGPKGKQYF
TRBV15,.,TRBJ2-5,TGTGCCACCAGCAGGTGGCAGGAAGAGACCCAGTACTTC,CATSRWQEETQYF
TRBV6-5,.,TRBJ1-5,TGTGCCAGCGGCCGGGAGCACAATCAGCCCCAGCATTTT,CASGREHNQPQHF
TRBV29-1,.,TRBJ2-5,TGCAGCGGCAAAACAGGGCGCGAGACCCAGTACTTC,CSGKTGRETQYF
TRBV7-9,.,TRBJ1-2,TGTGCCAGCAGCTCAGGACAGTTAGCTAACTATGGCTACACCTTC,CASSSGQLANYGYTF
TRBV4-1,.,TRBJ1-2,TGCGCCAGCAGCCAGCTAACATCAGGGTTCTATGGCTACACCTTC,CASSQLTSGFYGYTF
TRBV13,.,TRBJ2-3,TGTGCCAGCAGCTTAGCCTCCGTGGATGGCACAGATACGCAGTATTTT,CASSLASVDGTDTQYF
TRBV7-9,.,TRBJ2-1,TGTGCCAGCTTGCGGGACTCCTACAATGAGCAGTTCTTC,CASLRDSYNEQFF
TRBV5-6,TRBD1,TRBJ1-1,TGTGCCAGCAGCCCCCGTACAGGGGGCCGAACTGAAGCTTTCTTT,CASSPRTGGRTEAFF
TRBV5-1,.,TRBJ2-7,TGCGCCAGCAGCTTGGAAGGGTACTACGAGCAGTACTTC,CASSLEGYYEQYF